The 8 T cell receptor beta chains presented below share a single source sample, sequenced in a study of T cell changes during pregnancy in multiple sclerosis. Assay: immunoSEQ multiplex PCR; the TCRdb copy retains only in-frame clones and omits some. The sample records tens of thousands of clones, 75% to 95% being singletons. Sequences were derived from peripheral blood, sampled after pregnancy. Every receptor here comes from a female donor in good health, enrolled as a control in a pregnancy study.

The CDR3 loop reads CASSYPAGTQETQYF. DNA of the CDR3: TGTGCCAGCAGTTACCCCGCCGGGACACAAGAGACCCAGTACTTC. The V call is TRBV6-5, the J call TRBJ2-5; D perhaps matches TRBD1 (6 bases). V lost 2 bases to trimming and J lost 2 bases, with 12 bases between them. The germline V gene encodes CDR1 MNHEY and CDR2 SVGAGI. CDR3 length: 15 residues.

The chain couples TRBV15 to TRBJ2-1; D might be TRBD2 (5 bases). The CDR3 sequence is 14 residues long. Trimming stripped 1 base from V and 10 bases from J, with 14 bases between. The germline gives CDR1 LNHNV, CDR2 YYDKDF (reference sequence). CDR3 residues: CATSRVEPGSEQFF. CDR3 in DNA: TGTGCCACCAGCAGAGTAGAACCGGGAAGCGAGCAGTTCTTC.

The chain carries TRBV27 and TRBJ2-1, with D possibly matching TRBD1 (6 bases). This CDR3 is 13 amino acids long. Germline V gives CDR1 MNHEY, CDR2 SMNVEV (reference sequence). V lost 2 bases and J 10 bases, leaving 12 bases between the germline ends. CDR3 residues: CASSLAQGLEQFF. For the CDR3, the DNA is TGTGCCAGCAGTTTAGCCCAGGGGCTCGAGCAGTTCTTC.

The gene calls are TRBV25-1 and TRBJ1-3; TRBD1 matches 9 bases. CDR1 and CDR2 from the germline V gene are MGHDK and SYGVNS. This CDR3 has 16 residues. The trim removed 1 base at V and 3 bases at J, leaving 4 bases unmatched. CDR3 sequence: CASSESGTGSGNTIYF. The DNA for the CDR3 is TGTGCCAGCAGTGAATCGGGGACAGGGAGTGGAAACACCATATATTTT. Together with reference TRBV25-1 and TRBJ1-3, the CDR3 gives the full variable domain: EADIYQTPRYLVIGTGKKITLECSQTMGHDKMYWYQQDPGMELHLIHYSYGVNSTEKGDLSSESTVSRIRTEHFPLTLESARPSHTSQYLCASSESGTGSGNTIYFGEGSWLTVV.

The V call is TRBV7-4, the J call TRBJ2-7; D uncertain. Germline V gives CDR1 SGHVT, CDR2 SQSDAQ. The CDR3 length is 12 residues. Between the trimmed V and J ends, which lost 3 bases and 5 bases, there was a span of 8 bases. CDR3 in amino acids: CASSFGLHEQYF. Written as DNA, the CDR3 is TGTGCCAGCAGCTTTGGCCTCCACGAGCAGTACTTC.

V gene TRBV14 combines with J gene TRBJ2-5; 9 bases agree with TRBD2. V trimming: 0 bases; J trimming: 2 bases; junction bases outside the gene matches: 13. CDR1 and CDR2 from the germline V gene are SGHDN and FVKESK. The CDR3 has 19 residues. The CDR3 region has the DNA TGTGCCAGCAGCCAAGATCGACTAGCGGCAGGGGGTCATCAAGAGACCCAGTACTTC. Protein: CASSQDRLAAGGHQETQYF.

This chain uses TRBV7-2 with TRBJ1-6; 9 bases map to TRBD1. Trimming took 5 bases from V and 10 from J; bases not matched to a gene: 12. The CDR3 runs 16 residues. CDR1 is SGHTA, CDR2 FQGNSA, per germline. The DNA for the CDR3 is TGTGCCAGCAGCACCCAGGGACAGGGAAATTTCTCACCCCTCCACTTT. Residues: CASSTQGQGNFSPLHF.

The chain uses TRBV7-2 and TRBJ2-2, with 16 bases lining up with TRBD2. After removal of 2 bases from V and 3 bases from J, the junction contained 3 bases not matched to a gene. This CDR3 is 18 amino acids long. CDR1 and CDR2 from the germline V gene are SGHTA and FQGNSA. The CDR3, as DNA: TGTGCCAGCAGCTTATTGGGACTAGCGGGGGGGGACACCGGGGAGCTGTTTTTT. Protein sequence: CASSLLGLAGGDTGELFF. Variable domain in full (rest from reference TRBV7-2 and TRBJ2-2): GAGVSQSPSNKVTEKGKDVELRCDPISGHTALYWYRQSLGQGLEFLIYFQGNSAPDKSGLPSDRFSAERTGGSVSTLTIQRTQQEDSAVYLCASSLLGLAGGDTGELFFGEGSRLTVL.